This T cell receptor (beta chain) is from a study of human T cells and chemical hapten exposure. The table lists this clonotype with a few counts. Its antigen is not known. Whole-study results and caveats: Following DPC sensitization, TCRs present above 1 in 1000 frequency showed no change.

Time point: patch test 3, about 24 weeks after DPC sensitization. The sample's treatment: therapeutic diphenylcyclopropenone sensitization with weekly scalp DPC. V trimming: 0 bases; J trimming: 9 bases; junction bases outside the gene matches: 15. The germline gives CDR1 DFQATT, CDR2 SNEGSKA (reference sequence). This CDR3 is built from 16 residues. TCRdb redid the calling of the RACE reads with MiXCR, one entry per CDR3 protein. This sample has more than 85,000 distinct CDR3 sequences, with under 40% found just once. This clonotype was sampled from a man aged 40-50 years with alopecia areata. Some clones in this sample may be carry-over from other donors' samples. The chain couples TRBV20-1 to TRBJ2-5; TRBD2 agrees at 8 bases. This sample comprised whole blood, obtained in connection with sensitization to the hapten diphenylcyclopropenone (DPC). In DNA, the CDR3 is TGCAGTGCTAGAGATATCCAGGGCGGGGGGTTAATGGCCCAGTACTTC. Translating gives CSARDIQGGGLMAQYF.